This TCR beta chain was sequenced in a study of T cells in localized non-small cell lung cancer. Overall study findings and caveats: Heterogeneity cannot be ruled out, as sequencing used one tumor region only. Adjacent uninvolved lung tissue had the highest T cell clonality, exceeding tumor. The study linked higher blood T cell density to longer overall survival.

This table comes from immunoSEQ multiplex PCR, and its TCRdb copy is limited to in-frame clones, with some not included. The repertoire holds about 70,000 clones, with 85% to 90% as singletons. The CDR3 spans 13 residues. V was clipped by 0 bases and J by 3 bases, with 8 bases between them. Germline CDR1 GTSNPN, CDR2 SVGIG (reference sequence). On this clone itself: Its specificity is unknown.

The sequencing here drew on peripheral blood, taken before any cancer treatment. The sequence was collected from a male donor aged 60 or over with stage III squamous cell lung carcinoma. This chain uses TRBV30 with TRBJ1-1, with D unclear. CDR3 loop: CAWSVGRDTEAFF. The CDR3, as DNA: TGTGCCTGGAGTGTAGGACGGGACACTGAAGCTTTCTTT.